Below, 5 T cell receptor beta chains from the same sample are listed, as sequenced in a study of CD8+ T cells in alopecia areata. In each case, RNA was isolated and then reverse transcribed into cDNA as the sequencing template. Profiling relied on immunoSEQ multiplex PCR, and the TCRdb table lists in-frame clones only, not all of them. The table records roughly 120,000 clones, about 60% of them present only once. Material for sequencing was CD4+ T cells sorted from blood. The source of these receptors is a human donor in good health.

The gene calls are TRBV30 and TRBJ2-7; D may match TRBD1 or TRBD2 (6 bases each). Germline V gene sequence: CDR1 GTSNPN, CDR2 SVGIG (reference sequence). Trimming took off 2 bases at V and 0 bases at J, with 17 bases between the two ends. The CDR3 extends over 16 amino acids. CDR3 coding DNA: TGTGCCTGGAGTAGCAAGGAGGGGGGTGGCTCCTACGAGCAGTACTTC. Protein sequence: CAWSSKEGGGSYEQYF.

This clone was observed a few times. This CDR3 is CASSLARNTEAFF. DNA of the CDR3: TGTGCCAGCAGCTTAGCCAGGAACACTGAAGCTTTCTTT. The gene calls are TRBV7-6 and TRBJ1-1; D ambiguous. The CDR3 sequence is 13 residues long. Germline CDR1 reads SGHVS; CDR2 reads FNYEAQ. V shed 0 bases and J shed 1 base, with 3 bases lying between them.

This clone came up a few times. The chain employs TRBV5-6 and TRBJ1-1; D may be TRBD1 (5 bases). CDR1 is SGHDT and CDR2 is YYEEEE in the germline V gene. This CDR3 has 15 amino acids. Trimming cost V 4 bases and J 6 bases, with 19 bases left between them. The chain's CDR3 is CASSPNFAGRSEAFF. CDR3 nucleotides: TGTGCCAGCAGCCCTAACTTCGCAGGGAGGTCTGAAGCTTTCTTT.

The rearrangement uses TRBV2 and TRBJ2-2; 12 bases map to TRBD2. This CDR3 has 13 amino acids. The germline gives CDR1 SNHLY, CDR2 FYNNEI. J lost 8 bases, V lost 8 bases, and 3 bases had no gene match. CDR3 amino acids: CASGLAGMGELFF. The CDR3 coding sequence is TGTGCCAGCGGACTAGCGGGGATGGGGGAGCTGTTTTTT.

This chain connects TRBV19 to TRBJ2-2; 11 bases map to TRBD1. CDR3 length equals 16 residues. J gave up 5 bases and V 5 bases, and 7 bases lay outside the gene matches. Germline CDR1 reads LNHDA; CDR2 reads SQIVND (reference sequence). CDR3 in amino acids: CASSRTGTGGTGELFF. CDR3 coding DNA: TGTGCCAGTAGTCGTACCGGGACAGGGGGAACCGGGGAGCTGTTTTTT.